This T cell receptor (beta chain) came from a study of shared clonotypes between healthy human individuals. Negatively enriched CD4+ T cells were divided by CD45RA into naive and memory. Turning to this clone: Its antigen remains unidentified.

Findings and caveats of the study: In a few donors, about 5% of naive CD4 clonotypes appeared in common. Sampling involved blood alone; tissue repertoires likely differ.

Data came from immunoSEQ multiplex PCR; TCRdb stores just in-frame clones and leaves some out. This sample has a few hundred thousand clones, with less than 85% found just once. Sample: memory CD4+ T cells sorted from blood. Subset indicated: CD45RA-negative fraction. The clonotype comes from a man in his thirties or forties in good health.

Written as DNA, the CDR3 is TGCGCCAGCAGCTTTAATTCCGGGATCCGGCCGGATGGCTACACCTTC. It specifies CASSFNSGIRPDGYTF. The V call is TRBV5-1, the J call TRBJ1-2; no reliable D call. Germline V gene data show CDR1 as SGHRS and CDR2 as YFSETQ. V was shortened by 2 bases and J by 6 bases, with 20 bases between the two germline ends. The CDR3 has 16 residues.